One T cell receptor beta chain is described in this entry. These data originate in a study of blood T cell repertoires in COVID-19. As for the study in general: The origin of the acute and convalescent COVID-19 samples was the United States, Italy and Spain. In each case, the material was cDNA or gDNA derived from T cells, B-cell-depleted T cells, or PBMCs.

In the source study's methods: Amplification of reference gene primers provided the estimated nucleated cell counts. The protocol was immunoSEQ multiplex PCR, while the TCRdb copy is restricted to in-frame clones and leaves out a portion. The DNA gave D and trimming, while V, J and clone size come from that table. In the table there are 150,000 or so clones, roughly 70% of which are singletons. Trimming cost V 3 bases and J 7 bases, with 12 bases left between them. This CDR3 is built from 14 residues. The germline gives CDR1 LNHDA, CDR2 SQIVND (reference sequence). This chain uses TRBV19 with TRBJ2-2, with a possible D match to TRBD2 (5 bases). Sequenced input: peripheral blood. This receptor was obtained from a woman at least 80 years old with acute or convalescent COVID-19. The CDR3 spells CASSMVYGNGELFF. DNA of the CDR3: TGTGCCAGTAGTATGGTGTACGGGAACGGGGAGCTGTTTTTT.